This entry describes one TCR beta chain. This sample is drawn from a study of blood T cell repertoires in COVID-19. Study as a whole: Sites in the United States, Italy and Spain provided acute and convalescent COVID-19 samples. T cells, B-cell-depleted T cells, or PBMCs provided the cDNA or gDNA that served as material.

In the original processing: Cell counts per sample came from amplifying reference gene primers. Only in-frame clones appear in the TCRdb table, and some are missing; sequencing was by immunoSEQ multiplex PCR. That table gives V, J and clone size, and the DNA gave D and trimming. The table includes around 46,000 clones, 70% to 90% detected once. The germline V gene has CDR1 SQVTM and CDR2 ANQGSEA. The CDR3 has 14 residues. The V gene lost 4 bases and the J gene lost 0 bases, with 13 bases spanning the gap. The receptor was isolated from a human donor in a cohort sampled during active COVID-19. The sample was peripheral blood. The chain recombines TRBV29-1 with TRBJ2-7; D is unclear. The DNA of the CDR3 is TGCAGCGTTGGTGGGCCATCCAGCTCCTACGAGCAGTACTTC. This sequence encodes CSVGGPSSSYEQYF.